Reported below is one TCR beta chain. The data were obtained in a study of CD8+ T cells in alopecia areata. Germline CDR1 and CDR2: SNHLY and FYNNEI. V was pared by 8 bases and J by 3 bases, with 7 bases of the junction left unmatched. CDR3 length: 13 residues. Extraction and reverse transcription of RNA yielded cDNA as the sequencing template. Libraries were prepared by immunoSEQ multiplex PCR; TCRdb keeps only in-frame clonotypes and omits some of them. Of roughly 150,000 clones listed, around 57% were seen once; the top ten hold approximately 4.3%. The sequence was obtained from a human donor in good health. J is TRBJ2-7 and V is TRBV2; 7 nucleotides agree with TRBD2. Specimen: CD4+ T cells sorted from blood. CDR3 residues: CASGRESDYEQYF. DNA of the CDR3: TGTGCCAGCGGGCGGGAGTCTGACTACGAGCAGTACTTC. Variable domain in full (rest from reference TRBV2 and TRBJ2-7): EPEVTQTPSHQVTQMGQEVILRCVPISNHLYFYWYRQILGQKVEFLVSFYNNEISEKSEIFDDQFSVERPDGSNFTLKIRSTKLEDSAMYFCASGRESDYEQYFGPGTRLTVT.